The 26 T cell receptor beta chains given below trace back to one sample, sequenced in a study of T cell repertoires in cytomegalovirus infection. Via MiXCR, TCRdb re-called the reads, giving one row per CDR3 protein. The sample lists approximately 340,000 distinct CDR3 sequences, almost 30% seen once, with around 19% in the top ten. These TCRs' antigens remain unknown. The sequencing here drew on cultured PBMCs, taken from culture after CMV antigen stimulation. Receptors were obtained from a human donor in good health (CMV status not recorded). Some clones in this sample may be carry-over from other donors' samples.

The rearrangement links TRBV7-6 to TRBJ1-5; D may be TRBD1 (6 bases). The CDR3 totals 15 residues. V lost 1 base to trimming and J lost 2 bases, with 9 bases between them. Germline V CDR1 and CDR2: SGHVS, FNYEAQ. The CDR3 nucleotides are TGTGCCAGCAGCTTAGACGGGGGCCGCAATCAGCCCCAGCATTTT. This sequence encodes CASSLDGGRNQPQHF.

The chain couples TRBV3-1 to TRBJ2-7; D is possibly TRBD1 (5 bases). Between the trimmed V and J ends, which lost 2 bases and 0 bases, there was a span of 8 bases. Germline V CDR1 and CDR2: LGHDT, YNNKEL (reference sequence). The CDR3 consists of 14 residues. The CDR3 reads CASSQKGISYEQYF. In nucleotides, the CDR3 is TGTGCCAGCAGCCAAAAGGGGATCTCCTACGAGCAGTACTTC.

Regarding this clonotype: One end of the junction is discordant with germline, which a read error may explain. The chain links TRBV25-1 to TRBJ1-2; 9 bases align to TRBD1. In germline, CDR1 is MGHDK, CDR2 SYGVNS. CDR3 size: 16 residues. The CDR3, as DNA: TGTGCCAGCTGTGAGCCCGGGACAGGGACTCACTATGGCTACACCTTC. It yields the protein CASCEPGTGTHYGYTF.

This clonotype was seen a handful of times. CDR3 sequence (DNA): TGTGCCAGCAGCTTAGGGACAGGGCGGCGGAATCAGCCCCAGCATTTT. Encoded protein: CASSLGTGRRNQPQHF. V gene TRBV11-2 combines with J gene TRBJ1-5; 8 nucleotides match TRBD1. The CDR3 is 16 amino acids. V trimming: 1 base; J trimming: 4 bases; junction bases outside the gene matches: 6. Germline V gene data show CDR1 as SGHAT and CDR2 as FQNNGV.

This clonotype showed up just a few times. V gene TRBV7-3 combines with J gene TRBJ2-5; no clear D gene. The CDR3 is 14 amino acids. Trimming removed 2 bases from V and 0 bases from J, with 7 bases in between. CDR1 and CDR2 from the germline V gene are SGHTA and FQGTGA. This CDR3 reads CASSLDGYQETQYF. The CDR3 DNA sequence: TGTGCCAGCAGCTTAGACGGCTACCAAGAGACCCAGTACTTC.

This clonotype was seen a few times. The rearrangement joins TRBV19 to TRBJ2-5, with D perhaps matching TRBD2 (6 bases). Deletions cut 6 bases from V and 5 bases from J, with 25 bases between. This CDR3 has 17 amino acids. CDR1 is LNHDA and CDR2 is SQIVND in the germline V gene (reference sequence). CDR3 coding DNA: TGTGCCAGTAGATCAATATCGGGGGAACTGCGAGGGGAGACCCAGTACTTC. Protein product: CASRSISGELRGETQYF.

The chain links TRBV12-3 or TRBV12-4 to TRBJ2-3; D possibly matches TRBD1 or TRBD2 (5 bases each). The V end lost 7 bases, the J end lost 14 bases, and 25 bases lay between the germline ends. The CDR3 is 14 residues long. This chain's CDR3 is CASTPGRHNTLWYF. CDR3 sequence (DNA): TGTGCCAGCACCCCGGGACGGCATAATACCCTGTGGTATTTT.

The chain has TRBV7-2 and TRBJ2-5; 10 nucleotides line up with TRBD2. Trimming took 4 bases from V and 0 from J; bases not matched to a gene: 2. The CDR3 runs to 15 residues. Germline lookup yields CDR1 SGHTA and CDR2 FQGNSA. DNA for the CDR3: TGTGCCAGCAGCTCACTAGCGGGGAACCAAGAGACCCAGTACTTC. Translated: CASSSLAGNQETQYF.

CDR3 DNA: TGTGCCATCAGTGAAGACAGAACAGATACGCAGTATTTT. It yields the protein CAISEDRTDTQYF. The gene calls are TRBV10-3 and TRBJ2-3, with a weak D call TRBD1 (5 bases). Germline V gene data show CDR1 as ENHRY and CDR2 as SYGVKD. Trimming shortened V by 3 bases and J by 3 bases, and 7 bases separated the two germline ends. This CDR3 spans 13 amino acids.

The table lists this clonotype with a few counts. The CDR3 spells CASKVLRAEAFF. The CDR3 DNA is TGTGCCAGCAAGGTTTTAAGGGCTGAAGCTTTCTTT. The genes are TRBV6-1 and TRBJ1-1, with unresolved D. The CDR3 is 12 residues long. Trimming cost V 7 bases and J 6 bases, with 12 bases left between them. The germline gives CDR1 MNHNS, CDR2 SASEGT.

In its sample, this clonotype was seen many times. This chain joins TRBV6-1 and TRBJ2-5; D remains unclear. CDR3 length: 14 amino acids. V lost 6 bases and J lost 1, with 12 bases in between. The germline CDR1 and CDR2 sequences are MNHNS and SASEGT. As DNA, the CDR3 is TGTGCCAGCAGCTTAACATACCCCCAAGAGACCCAGTACTTC. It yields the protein CASSLTYPQETQYF.

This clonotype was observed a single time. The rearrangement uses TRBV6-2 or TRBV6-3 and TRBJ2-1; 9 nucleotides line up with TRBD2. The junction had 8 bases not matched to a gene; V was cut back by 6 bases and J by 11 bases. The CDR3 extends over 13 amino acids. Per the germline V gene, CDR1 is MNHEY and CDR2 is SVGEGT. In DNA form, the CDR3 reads TGTGCCAGCAGGGTAGCGGGAGAAAAGAAGCAGTTCTTC. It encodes CASRVAGEKKQFF.

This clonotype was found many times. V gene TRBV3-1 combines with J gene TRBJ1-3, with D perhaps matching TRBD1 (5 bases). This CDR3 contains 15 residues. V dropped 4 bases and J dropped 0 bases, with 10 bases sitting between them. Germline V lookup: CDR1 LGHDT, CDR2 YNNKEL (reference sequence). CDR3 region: CASSRRQSSGNTIYF. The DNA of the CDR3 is TGTGCCAGCAGCCGCCGACAGTCCTCTGGAAACACCATATATTTT. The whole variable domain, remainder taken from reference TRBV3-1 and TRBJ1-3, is DTAVSQTPKYLVTQMGNDKSIKCEQNLGHDTMYWYKQDSKKFLKIMFSYNNKELIINETVPNRFSPKSPDKAHLNLHINSLELGDSAVYFCASSRRQSSGNTIYFGEGSWLTVV.

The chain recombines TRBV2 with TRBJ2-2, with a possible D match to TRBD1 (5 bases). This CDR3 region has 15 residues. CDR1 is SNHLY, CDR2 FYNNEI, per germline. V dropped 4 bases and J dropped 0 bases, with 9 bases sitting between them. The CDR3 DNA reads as TGTGCCAGCAGTGCCCAGGGTACGAACACCGGGGAGCTGTTTTTT. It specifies CASSAQGTNTGELFF.

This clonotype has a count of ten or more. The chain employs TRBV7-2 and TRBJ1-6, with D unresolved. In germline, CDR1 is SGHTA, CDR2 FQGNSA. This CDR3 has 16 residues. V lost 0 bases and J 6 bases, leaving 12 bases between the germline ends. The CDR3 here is CASSLAAGWANSPLHF. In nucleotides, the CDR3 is TGTGCCAGCAGCTTAGCAGCAGGCTGGGCTAATTCACCCCTCCACTTT.

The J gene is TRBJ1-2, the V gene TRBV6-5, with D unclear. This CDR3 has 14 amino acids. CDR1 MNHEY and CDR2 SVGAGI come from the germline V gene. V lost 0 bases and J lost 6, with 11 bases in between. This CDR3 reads CASSYSEGSDGYTF. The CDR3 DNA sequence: TGTGCCAGCAGTTACTCAGAGGGATCGGATGGCTACACCTTC.

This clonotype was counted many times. CDR3 in amino acids: CASSPSGGYETQYF. In DNA, the CDR3 is TGTGCCAGCAGTCCTAGCGGGGGGTATGAGACCCAGTACTTC. The chain combines TRBV12-3 or TRBV12-4 with TRBJ2-5; TRBD2 matches at 11 bases. V shed 5 bases, J shed 5 bases, and the junction held 4 bases outside the gene matches. The CDR3 totals 14 residues.

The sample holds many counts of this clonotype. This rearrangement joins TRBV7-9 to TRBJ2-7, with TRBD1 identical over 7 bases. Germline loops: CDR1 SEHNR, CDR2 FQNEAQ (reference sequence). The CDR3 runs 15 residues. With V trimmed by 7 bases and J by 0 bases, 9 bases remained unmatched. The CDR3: CASIPTGQSSYEQYF. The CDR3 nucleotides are TGTGCCAGCATCCCTACGGGACAGAGCTCCTACGAGCAGTACTTC.

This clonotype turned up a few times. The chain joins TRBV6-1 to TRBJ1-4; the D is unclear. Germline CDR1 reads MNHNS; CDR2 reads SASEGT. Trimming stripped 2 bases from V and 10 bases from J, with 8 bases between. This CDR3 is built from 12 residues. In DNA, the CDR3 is TGTGCCAGCAGTGAACCGGGCGGAAAACTGTTTTTT. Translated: CASSEPGGKLFF.

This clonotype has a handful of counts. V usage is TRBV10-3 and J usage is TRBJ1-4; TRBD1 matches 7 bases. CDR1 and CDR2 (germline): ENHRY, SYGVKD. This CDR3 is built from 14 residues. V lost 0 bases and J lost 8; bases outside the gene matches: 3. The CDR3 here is CAISESNRGEKLFF. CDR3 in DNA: TGTGCCATCAGTGAGTCAAACAGGGGAGAAAAACTGTTTTTT.

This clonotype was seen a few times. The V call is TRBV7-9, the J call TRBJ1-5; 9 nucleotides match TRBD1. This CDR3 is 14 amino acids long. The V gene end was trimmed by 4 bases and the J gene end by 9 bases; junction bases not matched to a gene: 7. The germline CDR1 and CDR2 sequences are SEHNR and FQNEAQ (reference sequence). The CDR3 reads CASSWGQGSVPQHF. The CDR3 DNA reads TGTGCCAGCAGCTGGGGACAGGGAAGTGTGCCCCAGCATTTT.

The CDR3 nucleotides read TGTGCCAGTGTGACAGTCGGGAGCTCTGAAGCTTTCTTT. Protein product: CASVTVGSSEAFF. J is TRBJ1-1 and V is TRBV19; a possible D gene is TRBD1 (5 bases). The V gene's germline CDR1 is LNHDA and CDR2 SQIVND (reference sequence). Trimming took off 8 bases at V and 6 bases at J, with 16 bases between the two ends. The length of the CDR3 is 13 residues.

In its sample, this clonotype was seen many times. The CDR3 is CASSPGGQGYENTEAFF. CDR3 DNA sequence: TGTGCCAGCAGTCCGGGGGGACAGGGATACGAGAACACTGAAGCTTTCTTT. This sequence joins TRBV12-3 or TRBV12-4 and TRBJ1-1; TRBD1 aligns across 9 bases. Trimming removed 5 bases from V and 1 base from J; junction bases left unmatched: 11. This CDR3 comprises 17 residues.

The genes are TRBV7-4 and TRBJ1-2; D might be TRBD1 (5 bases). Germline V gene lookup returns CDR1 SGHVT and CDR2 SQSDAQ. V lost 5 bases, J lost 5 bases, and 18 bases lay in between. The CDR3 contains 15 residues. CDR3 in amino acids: CASSPSSGEGYGYTF. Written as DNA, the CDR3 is TGTGCCAGCAGCCCCAGTTCGGGGGAAGGGTATGGCTACACCTTC.

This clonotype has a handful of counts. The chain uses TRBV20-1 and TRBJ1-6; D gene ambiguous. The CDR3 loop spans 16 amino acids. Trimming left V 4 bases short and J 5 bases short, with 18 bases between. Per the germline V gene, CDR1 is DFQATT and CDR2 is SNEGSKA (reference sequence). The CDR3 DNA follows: TGCAGTGCTATTGTGGGTAGGGAGGATAATAATTCACCCCTCCACTTT. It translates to CSAIVGREDNNSPLHF.

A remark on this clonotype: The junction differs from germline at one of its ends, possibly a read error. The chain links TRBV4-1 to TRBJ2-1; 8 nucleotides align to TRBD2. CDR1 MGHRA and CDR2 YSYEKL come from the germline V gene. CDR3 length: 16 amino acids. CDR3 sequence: CASSARGLGELNEQFF. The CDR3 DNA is TGTGCCAGCAGCGCCAGGGGACTAGGGGAATTAAATGAGCAGTTCTTC.